Each of the 10 T cell receptor beta chains below was sequenced from the same sample in a study of beta chain features in type 1 diabetes. Expressed TCRB transcripts were sequenced because the isolated RNA had all been reverse transcribed beforehand. Some clones are missing from TCRdb's copy, which holds only in-frame ones; the method was immunoSEQ multiplex PCR. The sample consists of 900,000 or so clones, roughly 16% of them appearing once. Sequenced material: naive CD4+ T cells from blood. The receptors stem from a woman under 30 in good health.

This clone was observed a few times. The chain uses TRBV7-9 and TRBJ1-1; D is possibly TRBD1 (5 bases). In germline, CDR1 is SEHNR, CDR2 FQNEAQ (reference sequence). The CDR3 runs to 15 residues. V was shortened by 5 bases and J by 5 bases, with 18 bases between the two germline ends. The CDR3 region has the DNA TGTGCCAGCAGCCCAGGGCTGGGGCTTTTTACTGAAGCTTTCTTT. Encoded protein: CASSPGLGLFTEAFF. The variable domain in full, with the rest retrieved from reference TRBV7-9 and TRBJ1-1, is DTGVSQNPRHKITKRGQNVTFRCDPISEHNRLYWYRQTLGQGPEFLTYFQNEAQLEKSRLLSDRFSAERPKGSFSTLEIQRTEQGDSAMYLCASSPGLGLFTEAFFGQGTRLTVV.

This clone was counted only a few times. This rearrangement joins TRBV7-8 to TRBJ1-5; tentative D call: TRBD1 (6 bases). The CDR3 is 14 residues long. Deletions cut 2 bases from V and 3 bases from J, with 8 bases between. The V gene's germline CDR1 is SGHVS and CDR2 FQNEAQ. The CDR3 here is CASSLRQDNQPQHF. The CDR3 region has the DNA TGTGCCAGCAGCTTACGACAGGACAATCAGCCCCAGCATTTT.

This rearrangement joins TRBV6-6 to TRBJ1-5, with TRBD1 as a possible D gene (6 bases). V dropped 6 bases and J dropped 0 bases, with 15 bases sitting between them. Germline assignment: CDR1 MNHNY and CDR2 SVGAGI (reference sequence). CDR3 length: 16 residues. CDR3 DNA: TGTGCCAGCAGAAAGTCTGGACAGCCTAGCAATCAGCCCCAGCATTTT. The encoded protein is CASRKSGQPSNQPQHF.

In this sample, this clone turned up a few times. The rearrangement joins TRBV15 to TRBJ1-5, with D unresolved. Germline lookup yields CDR1 LNHNV and CDR2 YYDKDF (reference sequence). The CDR3 is 16 amino acids. The V and J ends lost 1 base and 2 bases respectively, with 12 bases between them. The chain's CDR3 is CATSRGSPAGNQPQHF. The CDR3 DNA reads TGTGCCACCAGCAGAGGGAGCCCCGCGGGCAATCAGCCCCAGCATTTT.

The chain joins TRBV19 to TRBJ1-5; 7 bases are a match to TRBD1. J was trimmed by 8 bases and V by 6 bases; bases with no gene match: 13. Germline-derived CDR1 and CDR2 are LNHDA and SQIVND (reference sequence). The CDR3 totals 15 residues. CDR3 nucleotides: TGTGCCAGTAGGAACTGGAGACAGGGTATCAAGCCCCAGCATTTT. It specifies CASRNWRQGIKPQHF.

V usage is TRBV5-1 and J usage is TRBJ2-6, with D unclear. The V end was cut by 6 bases, the J end by 3 bases, with 4 bases between. Looked up from germline, CDR1 is SGHRS and CDR2 is YFSETQ. The CDR3 runs to 12 residues. The CDR3 coding sequence is TGCGCCAGCACCTTTGGGGCCAACGTCCTGACTTTC. Protein: CASTFGANVLTF.

The rearrangement joins TRBV14 to TRBJ1-1, with D possibly TRBD1 on 6 matching bases. V lost 4 bases and J lost 7, with 19 bases in between. The CDR3 spans 15 residues. Germline V gene lookup returns CDR1 SGHDN and CDR2 FVKESK. CDR3: CASSLRDTRLSEAFF. The CDR3 DNA sequence: TGTGCCAGCAGCCTGCGGGACACCCGGTTGAGTGAAGCTTTCTTT.

The table lists this clone with a few counts. The gene calls are TRBV2 and TRBJ1-2, with 7 bases identical to TRBD1. J gave up 5 bases and V 4 bases, and 13 bases lay outside the gene matches. Germline assignment: CDR1 SNHLY and CDR2 FYNNEI. The CDR3 consists of 16 residues. DNA of the CDR3: TGTGCCAGCAGTGGCCTGGACAGGCTCCATCCTTATGGCTACACCTTC. Translated: CASSGLDRLHPYGYTF.

The chain recombines TRBV6-5 with TRBJ1-5, with D maybe TRBD1 (5 bases). The CDR3 length is 15 residues. With 2 bases removed from V and 3 bases from J, the gap between germline ends came to 11 bases. The germline V gene encodes CDR1 MNHEY and CDR2 SVGAGI. CDR3 amino acids: CASSYGRGDNQPQHF. DNA for the CDR3: TGTGCCAGCAGTTACGGTCGGGGCGACAATCAGCCCCAGCATTTT.

This clone has only a few counts. This sequence joins TRBV2 and TRBJ2-3, with 7 nucleotides matching TRBD2. CDR3 length: 16 amino acids. V lost 6 bases and J lost 4; bases outside the gene matches: 13. Germline loops: CDR1 SNHLY, CDR2 FYNNEI. The CDR3 reads CASRELLWRESDTQYF. For the CDR3, the DNA is TGTGCCAGCAGAGAACTTCTATGGCGGGAGTCAGATACGCAGTATTTT.